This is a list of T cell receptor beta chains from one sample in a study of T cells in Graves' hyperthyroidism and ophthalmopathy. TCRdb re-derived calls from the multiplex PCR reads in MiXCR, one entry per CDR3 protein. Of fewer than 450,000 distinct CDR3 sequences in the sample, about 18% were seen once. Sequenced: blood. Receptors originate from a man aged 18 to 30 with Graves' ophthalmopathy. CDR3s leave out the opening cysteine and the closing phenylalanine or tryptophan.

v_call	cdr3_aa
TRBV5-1	ASSLVSGHPETQY
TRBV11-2	ASSLLAGGVNEQF
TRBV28	ASSSLTENESYEQY
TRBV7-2	ASSLEGRILGGYT
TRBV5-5	ASSHTDQPQH
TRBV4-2	ASSQDFLAGNTGELF
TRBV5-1	ASSLNSNNEQF
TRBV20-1	SAGTGGFEGTYNEQF
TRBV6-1	ASSERGGQTYNEQF
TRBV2	ASLKREENYGYT
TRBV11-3	ASSLDPEETQY
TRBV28	ASSLGFGDGGNQPQH
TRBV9	ASAGWAGETQY
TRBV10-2	ASSRVPSYEQY
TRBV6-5	ASSYTTDRPSYEQY